Shown below are 8 T cell receptor beta chains from a single sample sequenced in a study of blood T cell repertoires in COVID-19. The table came from immunoSEQ multiplex PCR; TCRdb's copy has only in-frame clones and leaves some out. The repertoire holds tens of thousands of clones, more than 75% seen once, with approximately 15% in the top ten. Sequenced sample: peripheral blood. The receptors come from a woman in her seventies with acute or convalescent COVID-19.

The V gene is TRBV24-1, the J gene TRBJ2-3, with unresolved D. Trimming removed 3 bases at V and 7 bases at J, with 10 bases between. In germline, CDR1 is KGHDR, CDR2 SFDVKD. The CDR3 has 13 amino acids. CDR3: CATSDPLRNTQYF. DNA for the CDR3: TGTGCCACCAGTGATCCGCTGAGGAATACGCAGTATTTT.

This rearrangement joins TRBV5-6 to TRBJ1-4; D is ambiguous. The CDR3 runs to 16 residues. Trimming took off 4 bases at V and 8 bases at J, with 21 bases between the two ends. Germline-derived CDR1 and CDR2 are SGHDT and YYEEEE. The CDR3 region is CASSARTPMQREKLFF. The CDR3 DNA reads TGTGCCAGCAGCGCCCGAACCCCAATGCAGAGGGAAAAACTGTTTTTT.

The rearrangement links TRBV5-1 to TRBJ2-1, with 9 bases fitting TRBD2. CDR3 length: 17 amino acids. From germline, CDR1 is SGHRS and CDR2 YFSETQ. The V gene end was trimmed by 0 bases and the J gene end by 4 bases; junction bases not matched to a gene: 8. The CDR3 sequence is CASSLGAEAGGYNEQFF. Here the CDR3 DNA reads TGCGCCAGCAGCTTGGGAGCTGAAGCGGGAGGTTACAATGAGCAGTTCTTC.

The rearrangement links TRBV5-1 to TRBJ2-3; TRBD1 might be the D (5 bases). The CDR3 is 18 residues long. Germline lookup yields CDR1 SGHRS and CDR2 YFSETQ. The germline V and J ends were trimmed by 0 bases and 0 bases, with 17 bases remaining between them. CDR3 DNA sequence: TGCGCCAGCAGCTTGGCGGAGTGGGGCTACGCTAGCACAGATACGCAGTATTTT. Translation gives CASSLAEWGYASTDTQYF.

The chain combines TRBV7-2 with TRBJ2-2, with 8 bases matching TRBD1. This CDR3 comprises 16 residues. V dropped 3 bases and J dropped 4; count of bases not matched to a gene: 7. Germline values: CDR1 SGHTA, CDR2 FQGNSA. CDR3 loop: CASSFSQGAVTGELFF. DNA for the CDR3: TGTGCCAGCAGCTTCTCTCAGGGGGCTGTCACCGGGGAGCTGTTTTTT.

In this sample, this clone turned up once. The chain has TRBV4-1 and TRBJ1-5; 7 nucleotides agree with TRBD1. The CDR3 is 16 amino acids. V trimming: 1 base; J trimming: 7 bases; junction bases outside the gene matches: 10. The germline CDR1 and CDR2 sequences are MGHRA and YSYEKL. This CDR3 is CASSQVPTGAGQPQHF. CDR3 nucleotides: TGCGCCAGCAGCCAAGTCCCAACAGGGGCCGGACAGCCCCAGCATTTT.

The V and J genes are TRBV5-3 and TRBJ1-2, with 7 bases fitting TRBD1. TRBV5-3 is known as an ORF, though its function is uncertain. V was clipped by 3 bases and J by 9 bases; unmatched bases: 14. The CDR3 loop spans 15 amino acids. The CDR3 reads CARSSWEQGPYSYTF. CDR3 coding DNA: TGTGCCAGAAGCTCATGGGAACAGGGGCCGTATAGCTACACCTTC.

The chain carries TRBV19 and TRBJ1-1, with TRBD1 as a possible D gene (6 bases). V lost 2 bases to trimming and J lost 1 base, with 8 bases between them. The germline gives CDR1 LNHDA, CDR2 SQIVND (reference sequence). The CDR3 extends over 14 amino acids. The CDR3 nucleotides read TGTGCCAGTAGTATACCGGGACAGAACACTGAAGCTTTCTTT. It yields the protein CASSIPGQNTEAFF.